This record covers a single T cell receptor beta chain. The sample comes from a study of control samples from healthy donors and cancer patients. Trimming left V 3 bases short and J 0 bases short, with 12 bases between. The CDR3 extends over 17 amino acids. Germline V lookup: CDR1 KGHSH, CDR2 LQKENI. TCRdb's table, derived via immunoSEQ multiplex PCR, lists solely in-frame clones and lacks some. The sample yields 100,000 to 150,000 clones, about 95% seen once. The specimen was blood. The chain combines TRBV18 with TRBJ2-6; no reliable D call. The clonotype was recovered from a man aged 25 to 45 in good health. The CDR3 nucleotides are TGTGCCAGCTCACCCGTACAGCTCCTCTCTGGGGCCAACGTCCTGACTTTC. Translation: CASSPVQLLSGANVLTF.